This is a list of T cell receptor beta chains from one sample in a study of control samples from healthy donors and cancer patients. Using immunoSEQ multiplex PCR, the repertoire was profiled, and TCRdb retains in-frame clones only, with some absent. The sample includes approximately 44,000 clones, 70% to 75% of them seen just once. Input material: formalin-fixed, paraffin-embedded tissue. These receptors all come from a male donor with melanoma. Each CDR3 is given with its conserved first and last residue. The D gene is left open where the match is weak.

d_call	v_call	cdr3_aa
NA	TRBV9	CASSVFDSADTQYF
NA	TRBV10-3	CAIGNQDEAFF
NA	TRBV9	CASSLLGDEQFF
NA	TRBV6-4	CASSDWGAGTGELFF
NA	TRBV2	CASSTVNEKLFF
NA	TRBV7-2	CASSSLGAGEQYF
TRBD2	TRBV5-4	CASSDGTSGSNEQFF
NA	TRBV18	CASSHKGVGQPQHF
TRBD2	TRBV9	CASSVGLAATDTQYF
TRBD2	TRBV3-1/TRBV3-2	CASSPRLAGGPRTGELFF
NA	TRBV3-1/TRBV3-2	CASSHGTRSGNTIYF
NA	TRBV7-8	CASSLGSYYGYTF
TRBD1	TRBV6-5	CASSYSTQGGKLFF
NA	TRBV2	CASKAPVGSYEQYF
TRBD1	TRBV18	CASSPNLGQGVYEQFF
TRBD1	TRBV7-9	CASSSNRGADTQYF
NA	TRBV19	CASSKEAGQFRQPQHF
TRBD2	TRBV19	CASSITSGHTDTQYF
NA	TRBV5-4	CASSPVFDQENNEQFF
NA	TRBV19	CASKAVATNEKLFF
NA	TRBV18	CASSPPGGGDTQYF
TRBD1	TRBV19	CASRLRQGGWQPQHF
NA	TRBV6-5	CASGDPGNTIYF
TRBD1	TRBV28	CASSEPGQGLNQPQHF
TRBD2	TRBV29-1	CSVVGGGGWWEYF
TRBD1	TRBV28	CASSIGTARVNSPLHF
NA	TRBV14	CASSQSLITDTQYF
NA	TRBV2	CASGEYEQYF
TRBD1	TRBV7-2	CASSYPGQGTDTQYF
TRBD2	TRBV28	CASSSPGGYEQYF
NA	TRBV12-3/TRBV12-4	CASSRPGNYGYTF
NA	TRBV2	CASNPGGQPQHF
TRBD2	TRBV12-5	CASAPERGGLATVPGELFF
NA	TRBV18	CASSPSDGTDYGYTF
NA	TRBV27	CASSLKWTGELFF
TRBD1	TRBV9	CASTPDGTAEKLFF
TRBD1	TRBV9	CASSSYRGGGTDTQYF
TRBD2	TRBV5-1	CASSLVASGSGELFF
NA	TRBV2	CASSVSLYNSPLHF
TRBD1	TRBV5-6	CASSSPGTATYEQYF
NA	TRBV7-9	CASSLGRRITDTQYF
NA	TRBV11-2	CASSLNTGRQETQYF
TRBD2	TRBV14	CASSQGVGLAGGYEQYF
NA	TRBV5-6	CASSFRQDFSYEQYF
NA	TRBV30	CACFGLGDTYYGYTF
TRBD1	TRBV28	CASSLSGQTYEQYF